The 27 T cell receptor beta chains below were found in one sample sequenced in a study of T cells after yellow fever vaccination. TCRdb re-analysed the 5' RACE reads in MiXCR, keeping a single row per CDR3 protein. The sample comprises approximately 600,000 distinct CDR3 sequences, roughly 12% of which are singletons, and just under 15% rests with the top ten. The starting material was PBMCs, obtained on the day of the yellow fever booster vaccination. The receptors stem from a man younger than 40 who received the YFV17D yellow fever vaccine.

This clonotype was found a few times. The CDR3 DNA sequence: TGTGCCAGCAGTTCGCGACCTCCGGGACTAGGTAGCACAGATACGCAGTATTTT. It is translated as CASSSRPPGLGSTDTQYF. The gene calls are TRBV6-5 and TRBJ2-3, with 8 bases that match TRBD2. With 4 bases clipped from V and 0 bases from J, the junction kept 12 bases outside the gene matches. Germline lookup yields CDR1 MNHEY and CDR2 SVGAGI. The CDR3 loop spans 18 amino acids.

This clonotype was picked up a small number of times. The DNA is omitted, as the CDR3 cannot be located on it reliably, and the CDR3 follows TCRdb's listing. The gene calls are TRBV21-1 and TRBJ2-2; the DNA was not compared with TRBD1, the D call given in the table. TRBV21-1 corresponds to a pseudogene. The CDR3 totals 17 residues, both ends included. Here the CDR3 reads CASSNGHWGRGTGELFF.

This clonotype was seen more than once but under ten times. The chain couples TRBV5-4 to TRBJ2-3, with D unresolved. There are 14 residues in the CDR3. V gave up 4 bases and J gave up 3 bases, with 12 bases separating them. Germline V gene lookup returns CDR1 SGHNT and CDR2 YYREEE (reference sequence). CDR3 loop: CASSETGPTDTQYF. The CDR3, as DNA: TGTGCCAGCAGCGAGACGGGCCCAACAGATACGCAGTATTTT.

The sample holds a few counts of this clonotype. J is TRBJ2-3 and V is TRBV3-1; 9 bases match TRBD2. Trimming cost V 4 bases and J 5 bases; bases outside gene matches: 13. The CDR3 is 17 amino acids. Germline values: CDR1 LGHDT, CDR2 YNNKEL (reference sequence). The CDR3 sequence is CASSRQGLAGAGDTQYF. In DNA form, the CDR3 reads TGTGCCAGCAGCCGCCAGGGTTTAGCGGGAGCCGGAGATACGCAGTATTTT.

This clonotype was counted between two and nine times. The rearrangement links TRBV25-1 to TRBJ2-1, with D unresolved. Germline V gene sequence: CDR1 MGHDK, CDR2 SYGVNS. V shed 8 bases and J shed 0 bases, with 8 bases lying between them. This CDR3 contains 13 residues. The CDR3 nucleotides read TGTGCCAGCCTGAAGAGCTCCTACAATGAGCAGTTCTTC. This encodes CASLKSSYNEQFF.

There are a few counts of this clonotype. The chain has TRBV20-1 and TRBJ2-2; 12 bases are shared with TRBD2. There are 15 residues in the CDR3. CDR1 is DFQATT and CDR2 is SNEGSKA in the germline V gene (reference sequence). V shed 5 bases, J shed 7 bases, and the junction held 8 bases outside the gene matches. CDR3 loop: CSASTSGSMGGELFF. In DNA form, the CDR3 reads TGCAGTGCTTCGACTAGCGGGAGTATGGGCGGGGAGCTGTTTTTT.

The chain recombines TRBV5-4 with TRBJ2-1, with D perhaps TRBD2 (6 bases). CDR3 length: 13 amino acids. V was shortened by 9 bases and J by 5 bases, with 15 bases between the two germline ends. Germline CDR1 SGHNT, CDR2 YYREEE (reference sequence). CDR3 region: CATSGLRDNEQFF. CDR3 DNA: TGTGCCACCTCAGGACTAAGGGACAATGAGCAGTTCTTC.

This rearrangement joins TRBV18 to TRBJ2-6; D possibly matches TRBD1 or TRBD2 (5 bases each). The CDR3 totals 18 residues. Germline CDR1 KGHSH, CDR2 LQKENI. V was pared by 5 bases and J by 0 bases, with 17 bases between. CDR3: CASSSGSPIVSGANVLTF. CDR3 sequence (DNA): TGTGCCAGCTCATCAGGGAGCCCAATAGTCTCTGGGGCCAACGTCCTGACTTTC.

This clonotype occurred a few times. The chain couples TRBV9 to TRBJ2-2; 7 nucleotides align to TRBD2. Trimming cost V 1 base and J 4 bases; bases outside gene matches: 4. The germline CDR1 and CDR2 sequences are SGDLS and YYNGEE. The CDR3 covers 15 residues. The CDR3, as DNA: TGTGCCAGCAGCGTATCAGGGAGGGGCACCGGGGAGCTGTTTTTT. The encoded protein is CASSVSGRGTGELFF.

This clonotype was detected only a few times. The chain joins TRBV7-8 to TRBJ2-7; 7 bases agree with TRBD2. CDR1 and CDR2 from the germline V gene are SGHVS and FQNEAQ. This CDR3 comprises 15 residues. The trim removed 11 bases at V and 1 base at J, leaving 14 bases unmatched. The CDR3 nucleotides are TGTGCCGGGGCGGCTAGCGGCATCTCTTCCTACGAGCAGTACTTC. This encodes CAGAASGISSYEQYF.

The V gene is TRBV7-9, the J gene TRBJ2-7, with TRBD1 as a possible D gene (6 bases). The V gene lost 5 bases and the J gene lost 3 bases, with 17 bases spanning the gap. CDR1 is SEHNR and CDR2 is FQNEAQ in the germline V gene (reference sequence). This CDR3 is built from 15 residues. CDR3 in amino acids: CASSLRGGQNYEQYF. The CDR3 nucleotides are TGTGCCAGCAGCCTAAGAGGGGGTCAGAACTACGAGCAGTACTTC. Full variable domain (missing parts from reference TRBV7-9 and TRBJ2-7): DTGVSQNPRHKITKRGQNVTFRCDPISEHNRLYWYRQTLGQGPEFLTYFQNEAQLEKSRLLSDRFSAERPKGSFSTLEIQRTEQGDSAMYLCASSLRGGQNYEQYFGPGTRLTVT.

This clonotype was found a few times. This chain links TRBV20-1 with TRBJ2-1; maybe TRBD1 (6 bases). V was shortened by 6 bases and J by 4 bases, with 13 bases between the two germline ends. Germline CDR1 reads DFQATT; CDR2 reads SNEGSKA (reference sequence). This CDR3 comprises 13 residues. CDR3 nucleotide sequence: TGCAGTGCCCTACCGGGGACATACAATGAGCAGTTCTTC. Protein: CSALPGTYNEQFF.

The V call is TRBV15, the J call TRBJ2-1; D perhaps matches TRBD1 (6 bases). CDR1 and CDR2 (germline): LNHNV, YYDKDF (reference sequence). This CDR3 region has 13 residues. V was shortened by 2 bases and J by 8 bases, with 10 bases between the two germline ends. The CDR3 sequence is CATSRSGVHEQFF. The CDR3, as DNA: TGTGCCACCAGCAGATCAGGGGTTCATGAGCAGTTCTTC.

This rearrangement joins TRBV7-2 to TRBJ2-1; 7 bases match TRBD2. CDR1 and CDR2 (germline): SGHTA, FQGNSA. V gave up 2 bases and J gave up 8 bases; unmatched junction bases: 15. The CDR3 contains 17 residues. The CDR3 reads CASSLSRTSGKGDEQFF. Written as DNA, the CDR3 is TGTGCCAGCAGCTTATCCAGGACTAGTGGCAAAGGGGATGAGCAGTTCTTC.

This clonotype was seen more than once but under ten times. The CDR3 nucleotides read TGCAGTGCTAGCCCAGACAGCTACTATGGCTACACCTTC. This encodes CSASPDSYYGYTF. The chain carries TRBV20-1 and TRBJ1-2, with a weak D call TRBD1 (5 bases). V dropped 3 bases and J dropped 3 bases, with 11 bases sitting between them. The CDR3 consists of 13 residues. Per the germline V gene, CDR1 is DFQATT and CDR2 is SNEGSKA (reference sequence).

This chain links TRBV5-5 with TRBJ1-4, with D tentatively TRBD1 (5 bases). The germline CDR1 and CDR2 sequences are SGHKS and YYEKEE (reference sequence). The CDR3 length is 15 residues. V was pared by 4 bases and J by 2 bases, with 12 bases between. The CDR3 is CASSVQGRTNEKLFF. The CDR3 coding sequence is TGTGCCAGCAGCGTCCAGGGAAGGACTAATGAAAAACTGTTTTTT.

This clonotype has a handful of counts. This chain links TRBV18 with TRBJ2-1, with D possibly being TRBD2 (6 bases). The CDR3 length is 15 residues. Germline lookup yields CDR1 KGHSH and CDR2 LQKENI. The V gene lost 6 bases and the J gene lost 8 bases, with 20 bases spanning the gap. CDR3 amino acids: CASSLTGDVVHEQFF. CDR3 bases: TGTGCCAGCTCCCTTACGGGAGACGTCGTCCATGAGCAGTTCTTC. Based on the CDR3 plus reference TRBV18 and TRBJ2-1, the full variable domain is NAGVMQNPRHLVRRRGQEARLRCSPMKGHSHVYWYRQLPEEGLKFMVYLQKENIIDESGMPKERFSAEFPKEGPSILRIQQVVRGDSAAYFCASSLTGDVVHEQFFGPGTRLTVL.

This clonotype was counted between two and nine times. V is TRBV12-3 or TRBV12-4 and J is TRBJ2-7; 8 nucleotides match TRBD2. V was clipped by 5 bases and J by 1 base; unmatched bases: 4. The CDR3 has 14 amino acids. Here the CDR3 DNA reads TGTGCCAGCAGTCTTAGCGGGAAGTCCTACGAGCAGTACTTC. This gives the protein CASSLSGKSYEQYF.

J is TRBJ2-1 and V is TRBV2; no firm D call. V lost 2 bases and J 7 bases, leaving 18 bases between the germline ends. Germline CDR1 SNHLY, CDR2 FYNNEI. The CDR3 is 16 residues long. CDR3 coding DNA: TGTGCCAGCAGTGAAACCTCGGTACTAATTGTAAATGAGCAGTTCTTC. Encoded protein: CASSETSVLIVNEQFF.

This clonotype was observed a handful of times. The V gene is TRBV7-9, the J gene TRBJ2-5; D not resolved. CDR1 is SEHNR, CDR2 FQNEAQ, per germline (reference sequence). CDR3 size: 12 residues. Trimming left V 7 bases short and J 5 bases short, with 11 bases between. CDR3 nucleotides: TGTGCCAGCACCAGTGTGGGGGAGACCCAGTACTTC. This encodes CASTSVGETQYF.

The rearrangement links TRBV20-1 to TRBJ1-1; TRBD1 is a possible D gene (6 bases). CDR1 DFQATT and CDR2 SNEGSKA come from the germline V gene (reference sequence). This CDR3 has 13 residues. Trimming left V 5 bases short and J 3 bases short, with 13 bases between. CDR3: CSARRDTYTEAFF. The CDR3 nucleotides are TGCAGTGCTCGCCGGGACACCTACACTGAAGCTTTCTTT.

This clonotype occurred a few times. This chain joins TRBV7-2 and TRBJ2-1; D not certain. Per germline, CDR1 SGHTA and CDR2 FQGNSA. Trimming shortened V by 5 bases and J by 7 bases, and 15 bases separated the two germline ends. This CDR3 is built from 14 residues. The chain's CDR3 is CASSLNELVNEQFF. CDR3 nucleotide sequence: TGTGCCAGCAGCCTTAACGAGCTGGTGAATGAGCAGTTCTTC.

V and J are TRBV6-6 and TRBJ2-5; D remains ambiguous. In germline, CDR1 is MNHNY, CDR2 SVGAGI (reference sequence). The CDR3 totals 12 residues. V lost 7 bases and J 5 bases, leaving 11 bases between the germline ends. The CDR3 DNA sequence: TGTGCCAGCACCTCCACCGCGGAGACCCAGTACTTC. Translating it yields CASTSTAETQYF.

This clonotype was counted between two and nine times. The chain links TRBV19 to TRBJ2-7; 7 bases agree with TRBD1. The CDR3 is 14 amino acids. With 5 bases clipped from V and 4 bases from J, the junction kept 8 bases outside the gene matches. Germline V gene sequence: CDR1 LNHDA, CDR2 SQIVND (reference sequence). The CDR3 DNA reads TGTGCCAGTAGTCAAGTAGGGACAGCTTACGAGCAGTACTTC. It encodes CASSQVGTAYEQYF.

The V call is TRBV20-1, the J call TRBJ1-5; TRBD1 aligns across 8 bases. The germline CDR1 and CDR2 sequences are DFQATT and SNEGSKA (reference sequence). V lost 6 bases to trimming and J lost 5 bases; unmatched junction nucleotides: 15. The CDR3 consists of 16 residues. The CDR3 DNA sequence: TGCAGTGCCACCGAGGACAGGGACCGCCGGGATCAGCCCCAGCATTTT. Amino acid sequence: CSATEDRDRRDQPQHF.

The chain combines TRBV20-1 with TRBJ2-7; no clear D gene. With 3 bases removed from V and 3 bases from J, the gap between germline ends came to 12 bases. Germline CDR1 DFQATT, CDR2 SNEGSKA (reference sequence). The CDR3 is 13 residues long. CDR3 bases: TGCAGTGCTAGGAGGACCGCCAACTACGAGCAGTACTTC. It codes for CSARRTANYEQYF.

This clonotype was observed a few times. The rearrangement joins TRBV7-6 to TRBJ2-2, with D perhaps given as TRBD1 or TRBD2 (5 bases each). Germline CDR1 reads SGHVS; CDR2 reads FNYEAQ. The CDR3 is made up of 15 amino acids. Trimming stripped 6 bases from V and 3 bases from J, with 14 bases between. CDR3 DNA sequence: TGTGCCAGCAGTATCTCCGGGACCTACACCGGGGAGCTGTTTTTT. Translating it yields CASSISGTYTGELFF.